The text below deals with one T cell receptor beta chain. Its antigen is unknown. Just one base apart from a much larger clone, this may be a read error. This sample stems from a study of molecular identifiers for immune sequencing clone quantification. Study-level results: Clones exceeding 20 RNA copies carried over 99% of effector molecules but under 1% of naive-cell molecules. Because of identical TCR molecules sharing a barcode, sizes of highly expanded clones could be underestimated.

Both previously described methods and listed TCR primers were employed to make bulk TCR libraries. In TCRdb, the PCR reads were re-called with MiXCR into one record per CDR3 protein. Here the sample spans around 65,000 distinct CDR3 sequences, around a sixth being singletons. Trimming shortened V by 1 base and J by 2 bases, and 20 bases separated the two germline ends. There are 18 residues in the CDR3. This chain links TRBV12-3 or TRBV12-4 with TRBJ1-2; possibly TRBD1 for D (5 bases). This receptor was obtained from a human donor in good health. Some libraries in this study had Jurkat cell RNA spiked in. The sequencing input was naive CD8+ T cells from blood, with Jurkat cell RNA spiked in. Sample subset: FACS-sorted CD8+CD4-CCR7+CD45RA+ naive T cells. For the CDR3, the DNA is TGTGCCAGCAGTTTAGGGGGCCAAAGGCAGTACAACAACTATGGCTACACCTTC. This translates into CASSLGGQRQYNNYGYTF.